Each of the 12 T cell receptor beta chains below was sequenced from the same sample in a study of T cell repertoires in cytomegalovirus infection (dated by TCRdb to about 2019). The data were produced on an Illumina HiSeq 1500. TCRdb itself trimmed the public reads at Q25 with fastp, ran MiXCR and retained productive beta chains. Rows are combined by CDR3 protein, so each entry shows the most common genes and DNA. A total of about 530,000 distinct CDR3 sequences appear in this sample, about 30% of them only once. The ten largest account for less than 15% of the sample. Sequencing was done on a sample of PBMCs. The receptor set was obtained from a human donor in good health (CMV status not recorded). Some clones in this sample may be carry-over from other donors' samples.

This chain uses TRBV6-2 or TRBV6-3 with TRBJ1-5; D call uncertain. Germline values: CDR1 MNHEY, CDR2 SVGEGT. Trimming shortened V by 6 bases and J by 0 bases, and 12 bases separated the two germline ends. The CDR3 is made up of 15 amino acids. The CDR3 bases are TGTGCCAGCAGCCGAGGTACTTATAGCAATCAGCCCCAGCATTTT. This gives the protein CASSRGTYSNQPQHF.

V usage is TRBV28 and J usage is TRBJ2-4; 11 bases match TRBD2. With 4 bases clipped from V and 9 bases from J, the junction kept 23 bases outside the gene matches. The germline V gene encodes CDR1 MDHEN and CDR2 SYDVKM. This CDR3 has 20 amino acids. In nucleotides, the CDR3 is TGTGCCAGCAGTTCCTCCTTTTTTATAGCGGGAGGGCCTCTAAGGGGCATTCAGTACTTC. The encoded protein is CASSSSFFIAGGPLRGIQYF.

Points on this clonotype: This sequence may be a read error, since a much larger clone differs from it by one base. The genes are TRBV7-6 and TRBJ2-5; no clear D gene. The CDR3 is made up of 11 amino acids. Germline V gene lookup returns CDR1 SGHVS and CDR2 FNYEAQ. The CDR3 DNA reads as TGTGCCAGCAGCTTAGACATCGACCCCTGCTTC. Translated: CASSLDIDPCF.

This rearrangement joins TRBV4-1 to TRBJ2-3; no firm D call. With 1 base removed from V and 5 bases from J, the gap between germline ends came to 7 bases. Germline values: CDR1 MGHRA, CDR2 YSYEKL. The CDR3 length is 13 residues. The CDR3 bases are TGCGCCAGCAGCCAAGTGGGTGAAGATACGCAGTATTTT. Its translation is CASSQVGEDTQYF.

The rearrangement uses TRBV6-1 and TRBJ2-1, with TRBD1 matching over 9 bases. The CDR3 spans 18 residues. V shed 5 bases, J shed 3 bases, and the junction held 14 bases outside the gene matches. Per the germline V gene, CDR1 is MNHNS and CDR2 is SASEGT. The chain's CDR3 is CASSRPDHRGRSYNEQFF. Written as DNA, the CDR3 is TGTGCCAGCAGTAGACCTGACCACAGGGGGCGAAGCTACAATGAGCAGTTCTTC.

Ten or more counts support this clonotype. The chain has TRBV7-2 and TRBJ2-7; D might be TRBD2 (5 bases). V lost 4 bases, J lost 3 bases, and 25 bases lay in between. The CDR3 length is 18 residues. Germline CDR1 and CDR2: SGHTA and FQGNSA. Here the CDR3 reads CASSSRSEFRTPYYEQYF. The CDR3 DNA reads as TGTGCCAGCAGCTCTCGGTCAGAATTTAGGACTCCCTACTACGAGCAGTACTTC.

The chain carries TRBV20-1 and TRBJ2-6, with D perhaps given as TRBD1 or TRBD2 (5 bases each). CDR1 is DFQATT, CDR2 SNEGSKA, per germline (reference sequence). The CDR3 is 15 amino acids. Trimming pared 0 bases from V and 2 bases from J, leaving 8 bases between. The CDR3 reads CSARDRGPGANVLTF. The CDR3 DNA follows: TGCAGTGCTAGAGATCGGGGCCCTGGGGCCAACGTCCTGACTTTC.

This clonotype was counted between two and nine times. DNA for the CDR3: TGCAGTGCCCTTTCCACGGCGGGAGAAGTGAAAGATACGCAGTATTTT. The encoded protein is CSALSTAGEVKDTQYF. The chain recombines TRBV20-1 with TRBJ2-3, with 7 bases that match TRBD2. Trimming cost V 6 bases and J 5 bases; bases outside gene matches: 17. The germline gives CDR1 DFQATT, CDR2 SNEGSKA (reference sequence). The CDR3 spans 16 residues.

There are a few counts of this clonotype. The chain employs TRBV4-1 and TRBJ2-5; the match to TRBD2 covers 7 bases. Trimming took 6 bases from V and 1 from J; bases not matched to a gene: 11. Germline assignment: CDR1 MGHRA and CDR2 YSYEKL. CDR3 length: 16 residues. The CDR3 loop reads CASRTVAGGFQETQYF. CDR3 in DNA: TGCGCCAGCAGGACCGTAGCGGGCGGATTCCAAGAGACCCAGTACTTC.

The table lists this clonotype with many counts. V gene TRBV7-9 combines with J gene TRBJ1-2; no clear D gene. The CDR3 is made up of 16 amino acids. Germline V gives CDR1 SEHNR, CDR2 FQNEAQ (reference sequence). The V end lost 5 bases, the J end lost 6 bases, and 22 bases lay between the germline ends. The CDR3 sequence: CASSPGGFFSRDGYTF. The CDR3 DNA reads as TGTGCCAGCAGCCCAGGAGGATTCTTCAGCAGAGATGGCTACACCTTC.

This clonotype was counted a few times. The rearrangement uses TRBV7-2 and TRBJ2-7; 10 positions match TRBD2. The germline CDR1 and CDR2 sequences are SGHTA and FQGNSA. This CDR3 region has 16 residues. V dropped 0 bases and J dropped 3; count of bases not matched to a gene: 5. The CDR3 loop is CASSLALASGSYEQYF. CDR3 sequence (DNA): TGTGCCAGCAGCTTAGCGCTAGCTAGCGGGAGCTACGAGCAGTACTTC.

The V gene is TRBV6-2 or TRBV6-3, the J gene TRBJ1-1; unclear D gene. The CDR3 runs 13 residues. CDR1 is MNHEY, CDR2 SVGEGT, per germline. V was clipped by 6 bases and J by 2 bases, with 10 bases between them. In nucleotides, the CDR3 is TGTGCCAGCAGACAACTAGGAAACACTGAAGCTTTCTTT. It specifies CASRQLGNTEAFF.